These 6 T cell receptor beta chains were all obtained from the same sample, sequenced in a study of T cells after yellow fever vaccination. TCRdb recomputed calls from the 5' RACE reads with MiXCR, one row per CDR3 protein. This sample has approximately 250,000 distinct CDR3 sequences, with about 3.5% found just once. Sequences were derived from PBMCs, sampled 15 days after the yellow fever booster vaccination. These TCRs come from a man aged 18 to 30 who received the YFV17D yellow fever vaccine.

Ten or more counts support this clonotype. The V and J genes are TRBV5-1 and TRBJ2-7; maybe TRBD2 (6 bases). The CDR3 totals 14 residues. Per the germline V gene, CDR1 is SGHRS and CDR2 is YFSETQ. V was trimmed by 7 bases and J by 2 bases, leaving 16 bases between them. The CDR3 spells CASQDGDLTYEQYF. CDR3 nucleotide sequence: TGCGCCAGCCAGGACGGGGACTTAACCTACGAGCAGTACTTC.

This clonotype came up many times. V usage is TRBV7-8 and J usage is TRBJ2-3; D is unclear. Germline CDR1 reads SGHVS; CDR2 reads FQNEAQ. The CDR3 loop spans 12 amino acids. V lost 4 bases to trimming and J lost 5 bases, with 7 bases between them. In nucleotides, the CDR3 is TGTGCCAGCAGCTCGACACAAGATACGCAGTATTTT. Encoded protein: CASSSTQDTQYF.

The table lists this clonotype with many counts. The genes are TRBV29-1 and TRBJ1-1; unclear D gene. Germline assignment: CDR1 SQVTM and CDR2 ANQGSEA. CDR3 length equals 12 residues. Trimming removed 5 bases from V and 5 bases from J, with 12 bases in between. The CDR3 sequence: CSVWTLGTEAFF. The CDR3 region has the DNA TGCAGCGTTTGGACTCTGGGGACTGAAGCTTTCTTT.

The sample holds many counts of this clonotype. V usage is TRBV6-6 and J usage is TRBJ2-2; D gene ambiguous. In germline, CDR1 is MNHNY, CDR2 SVGAGI (reference sequence). This CDR3 contains 13 residues. Trimming took off 8 bases at V and 3 bases at J, with 10 bases between the two ends. CDR3 DNA: TGTGCCAGCCAATCTGCTGACACCGGGGAGCTGTTTTTT. This gives the protein CASQSADTGELFF.

At least ten counts were recorded for this clonotype. CDR3 DNA sequence: TGTGCCAGCAGCTCGACAGGGGCGAGAGAGACCCAGTACTTC. Translating gives CASSSTGARETQYF. The V call is TRBV7-3, the J call TRBJ2-5; TRBD1 matches at 8 bases. CDR1 and CDR2 (germline): SGHTA, FQGTGA. The CDR3 is 14 residues long. The ends lost 4 bases at V and 4 bases at J; junction bases unmatched: 5.

This clonotype came up many times. This chain joins TRBV20-1 and TRBJ1-3; TRBD1 agrees at 7 bases. J gave up 5 bases and V 3 bases, and 7 bases lay outside the gene matches. The CDR3 totals 14 residues. Germline CDR1 is DFQATT and CDR2 is SNEGSKA (reference sequence). CDR3 bases: TGCAGTGCTAGGCGCGGGACAGACCGAAACACCATATATTTT. This translates into CSARRGTDRNTIYF.